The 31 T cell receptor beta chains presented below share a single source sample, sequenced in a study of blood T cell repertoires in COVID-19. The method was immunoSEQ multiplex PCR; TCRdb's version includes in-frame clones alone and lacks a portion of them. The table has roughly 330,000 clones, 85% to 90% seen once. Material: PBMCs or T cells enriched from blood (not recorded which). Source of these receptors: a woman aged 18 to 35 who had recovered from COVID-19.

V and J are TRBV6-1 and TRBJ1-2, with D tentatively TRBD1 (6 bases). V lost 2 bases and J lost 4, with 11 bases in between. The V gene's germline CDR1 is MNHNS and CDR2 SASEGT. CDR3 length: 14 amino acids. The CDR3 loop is CASSENRAPYGYTF. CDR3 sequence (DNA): TGTGCCAGCAGTGAAAACAGGGCGCCCTATGGCTACACCTTC.

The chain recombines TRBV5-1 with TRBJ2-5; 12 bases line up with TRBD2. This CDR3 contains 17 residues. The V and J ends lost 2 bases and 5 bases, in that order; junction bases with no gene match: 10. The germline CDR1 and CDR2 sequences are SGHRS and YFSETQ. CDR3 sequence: CASSLGLAGGPGETQYF. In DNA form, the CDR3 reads TGCGCCAGCAGCTTAGGCCTAGCGGGAGGGCCGGGGGAGACCCAGTACTTC.

CDR3 in amino acids: CSVNRDIYGYTF. The CDR3 DNA follows: TGCAGCGTTAACAGGGATATCTATGGCTACACCTTC. V is TRBV29-1 and J is TRBJ1-2, with D perhaps matching TRBD1 (6 bases). The CDR3 covers 12 residues. Per the germline V gene, CDR1 is SQVTM and CDR2 is ANQGSEA. Trimming removed 5 bases from V and 4 bases from J, with 11 bases in between.

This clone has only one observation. The CDR3: CASSFSTAVSYNEQFF. In DNA, the CDR3 is TGTGCCAGCAGCTTTTCGACAGCAGTCTCCTACAATGAGCAGTTCTTC. The chain couples TRBV11-1 to TRBJ2-1; tentative D call: TRBD1 (5 bases). V lost 3 bases and J lost 0, with 12 bases in between. The CDR3 covers 16 residues. Germline V CDR1 and CDR2: SGHAT, FQDESV (reference sequence).

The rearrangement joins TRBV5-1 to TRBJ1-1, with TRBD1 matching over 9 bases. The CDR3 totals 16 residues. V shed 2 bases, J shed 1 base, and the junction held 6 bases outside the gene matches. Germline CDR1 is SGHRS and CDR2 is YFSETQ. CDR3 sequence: CASSLGQGNWNTEAFF. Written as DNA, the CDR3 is TGCGCCAGCAGCTTAGGACAGGGGAATTGGAACACTGAAGCTTTCTTT.

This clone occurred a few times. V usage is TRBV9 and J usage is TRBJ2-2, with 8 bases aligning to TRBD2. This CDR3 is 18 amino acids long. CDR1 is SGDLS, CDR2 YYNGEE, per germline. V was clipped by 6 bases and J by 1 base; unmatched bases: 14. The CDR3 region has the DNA TGTGCCAGCACCAGTGCGGGGGGTCCCCTCTTGAACACCGGGGAGCTGTTTTTT. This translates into CASTSAGGPLLNTGELFF.

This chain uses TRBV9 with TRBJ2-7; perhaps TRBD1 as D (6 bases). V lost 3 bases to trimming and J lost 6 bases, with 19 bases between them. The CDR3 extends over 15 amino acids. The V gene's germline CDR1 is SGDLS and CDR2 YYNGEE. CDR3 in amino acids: CASSALITGMGEQYF. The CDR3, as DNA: TGTGCCAGCAGCGCACTTATAACAGGGATGGGCGAGCAGTACTTC. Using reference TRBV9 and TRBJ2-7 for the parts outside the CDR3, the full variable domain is DSGVTQTPKHLITATGQRVTLRCSPRSGDLSVYWYQQSLDQGLQFLIQYYNGEERAKGNILERFSAQQFPDLHSELNLSSLELGDSALYFCASSALITGMGEQYFGPGTRLTVT.

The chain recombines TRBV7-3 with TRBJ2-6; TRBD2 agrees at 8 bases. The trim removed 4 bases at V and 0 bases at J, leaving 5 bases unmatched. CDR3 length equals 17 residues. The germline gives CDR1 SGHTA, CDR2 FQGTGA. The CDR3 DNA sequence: TGTGCCAGCAGCTCCCGCGGGGGGAACTCTGGGGCCAACGTCCTGACTTTC. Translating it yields CASSSRGGNSGANVLTF.

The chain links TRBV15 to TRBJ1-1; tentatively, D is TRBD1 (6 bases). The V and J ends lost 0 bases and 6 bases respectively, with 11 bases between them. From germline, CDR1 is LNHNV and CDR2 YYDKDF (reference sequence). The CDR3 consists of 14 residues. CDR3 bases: TGTGCCACCAGCAGAGATTTTACAGGGTCTGAAGCTTTCTTT. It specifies CATSRDFTGSEAFF.

CDR3: CASSFGTSGFYEQYF. The CDR3 DNA reads TGTGCCAGCAGCTTCGGGACTAGCGGGTTCTACGAGCAGTACTTC. The chain uses TRBV11-2 and TRBJ2-7, with 12 bases that match TRBD2. The length of the CDR3 is 15 residues. The junction had 3 bases not matched to a gene; V was cut back by 3 bases and J by 3 bases. Germline assignment: CDR1 SGHAT and CDR2 FQNNGV.

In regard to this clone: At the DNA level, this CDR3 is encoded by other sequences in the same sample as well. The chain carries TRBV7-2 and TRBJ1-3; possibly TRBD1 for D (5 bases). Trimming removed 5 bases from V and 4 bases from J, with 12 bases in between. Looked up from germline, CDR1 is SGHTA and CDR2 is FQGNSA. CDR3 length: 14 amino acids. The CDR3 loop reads CASSLGGTGNTIYF. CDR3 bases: TGTGCCAGCAGCCTCGGGGGGACGGGAAACACCATATATTTT.

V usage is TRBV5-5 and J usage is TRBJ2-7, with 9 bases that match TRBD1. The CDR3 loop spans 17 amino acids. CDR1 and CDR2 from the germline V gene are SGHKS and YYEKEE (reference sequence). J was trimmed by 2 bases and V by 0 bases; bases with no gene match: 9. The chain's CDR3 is CASSLDLGQGNPYEQYF. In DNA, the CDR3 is TGTGCCAGCAGCTTGGATCTGGGACAGGGTAACCCCTACGAGCAGTACTTC.

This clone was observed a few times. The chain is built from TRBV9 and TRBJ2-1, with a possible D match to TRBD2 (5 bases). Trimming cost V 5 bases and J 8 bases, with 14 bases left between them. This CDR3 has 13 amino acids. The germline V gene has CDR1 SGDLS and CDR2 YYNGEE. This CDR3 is CASSTENGDEQFF. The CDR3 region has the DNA TGTGCCAGCAGTACGGAGAACGGGGATGAGCAGTTCTTC.

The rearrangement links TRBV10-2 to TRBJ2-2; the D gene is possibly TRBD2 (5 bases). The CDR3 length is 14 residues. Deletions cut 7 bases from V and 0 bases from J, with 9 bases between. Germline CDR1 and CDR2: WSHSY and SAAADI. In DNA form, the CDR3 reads TGCGCCAGCAAGGCGGGTTCGAACACCGGGGAGCTGTTTTTT. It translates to CASKAGSNTGELFF.

CDR3 protein: CASSLHGSGNEKLFF. CDR3 in DNA: TGCGCCAGCAGCCTCCACGGCAGCGGTAATGAAAAACTGTTTTTT. The rearrangement joins TRBV4-1 to TRBJ1-4; D gene ambiguous. Germline V gene data show CDR1 as MGHRA and CDR2 as YSYEKL. Deletions cut 4 bases from V and 4 bases from J, with 13 bases between. The length of the CDR3 is 15 residues.

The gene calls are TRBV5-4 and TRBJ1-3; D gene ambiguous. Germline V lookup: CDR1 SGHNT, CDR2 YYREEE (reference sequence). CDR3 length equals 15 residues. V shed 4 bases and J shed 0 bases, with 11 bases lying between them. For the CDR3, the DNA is TGTGCCAGCAGCATGCAGGCAGGCTCTGGAAACACCATATATTTT. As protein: CASSMQAGSGNTIYF.

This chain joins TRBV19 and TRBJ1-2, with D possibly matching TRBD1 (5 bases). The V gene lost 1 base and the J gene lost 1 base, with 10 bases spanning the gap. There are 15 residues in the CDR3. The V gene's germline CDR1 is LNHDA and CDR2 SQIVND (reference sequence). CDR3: CASSIAGIGNYGYTF. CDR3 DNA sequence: TGTGCCAGTAGTATAGCAGGGATAGGTAACTATGGCTACACCTTC.

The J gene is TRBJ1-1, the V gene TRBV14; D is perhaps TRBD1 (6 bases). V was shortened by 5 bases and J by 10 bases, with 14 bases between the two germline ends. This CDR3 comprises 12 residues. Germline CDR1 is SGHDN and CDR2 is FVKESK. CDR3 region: CASSMGAVGAFF. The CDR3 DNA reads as TGTGCCAGCAGCATGGGGGCGGTTGGAGCTTTCTTT. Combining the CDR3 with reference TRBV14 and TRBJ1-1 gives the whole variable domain EAGVTQFPSHSVIEKGQTVTLRCDPISGHDNLYWYRRVMGKEIKFLLHFVKESKQDESGMPNNRFLAERTGGTYSTLKVQPAELEDSGVYFCASSMGAVGAFFGQGTRLTVV.

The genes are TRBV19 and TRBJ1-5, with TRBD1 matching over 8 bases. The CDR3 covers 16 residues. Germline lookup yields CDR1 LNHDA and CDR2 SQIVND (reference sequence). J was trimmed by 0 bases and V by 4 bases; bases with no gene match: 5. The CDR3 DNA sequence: TGTGCCAGTAGTAACAGGGGGGGACATAGCAATCAGCCCCAGCATTTT. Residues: CASSNRGGHSNQPQHF.

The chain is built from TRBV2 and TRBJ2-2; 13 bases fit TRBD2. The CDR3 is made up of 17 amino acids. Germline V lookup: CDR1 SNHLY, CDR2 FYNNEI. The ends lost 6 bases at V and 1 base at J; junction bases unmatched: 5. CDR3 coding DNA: TGTGCCAGCAGGGCCAGGACTAGCGGGGGGAACACCGGGGAGCTGTTTTTT. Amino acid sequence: CASRARTSGGNTGELFF.

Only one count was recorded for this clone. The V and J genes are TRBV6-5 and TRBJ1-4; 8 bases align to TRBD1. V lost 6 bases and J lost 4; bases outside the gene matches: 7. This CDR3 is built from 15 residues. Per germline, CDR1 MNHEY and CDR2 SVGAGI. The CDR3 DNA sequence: TGTGCCAGCAGACGACAGGGGTTGGATAATGAAAAACTGTTTTTT. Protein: CASRRQGLDNEKLFF.

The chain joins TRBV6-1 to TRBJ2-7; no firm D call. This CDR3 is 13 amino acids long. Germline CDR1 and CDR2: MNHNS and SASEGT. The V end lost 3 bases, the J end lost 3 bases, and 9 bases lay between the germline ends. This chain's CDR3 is CASSEPRLYEQYF. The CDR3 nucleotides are TGTGCCAGCAGTGAGCCCCGACTCTACGAGCAGTACTTC.

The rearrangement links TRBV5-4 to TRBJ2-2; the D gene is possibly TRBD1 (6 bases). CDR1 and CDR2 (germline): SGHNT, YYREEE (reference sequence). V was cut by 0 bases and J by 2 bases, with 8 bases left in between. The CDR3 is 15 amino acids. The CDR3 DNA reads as TGTGCCAGCAGCTTGGGGGGGCGAAACACCGGGGAGCTGTTTTTT. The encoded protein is CASSLGGRNTGELFF.

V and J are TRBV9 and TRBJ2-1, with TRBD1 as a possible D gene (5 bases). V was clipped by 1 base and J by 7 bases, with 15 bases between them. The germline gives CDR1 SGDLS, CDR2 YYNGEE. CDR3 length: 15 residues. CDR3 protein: CASSVTQGFANEQFF. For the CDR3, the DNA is TGTGCCAGCAGCGTAACGCAGGGTTTCGCGAATGAGCAGTTCTTC.

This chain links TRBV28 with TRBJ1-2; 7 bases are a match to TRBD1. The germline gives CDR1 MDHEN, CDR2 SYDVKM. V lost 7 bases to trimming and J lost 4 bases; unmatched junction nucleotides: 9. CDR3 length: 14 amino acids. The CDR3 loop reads CASNLNRGGYGYTF. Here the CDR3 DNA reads TGTGCCAGCAACCTCAACAGGGGTGGCTATGGCTACACCTTC.

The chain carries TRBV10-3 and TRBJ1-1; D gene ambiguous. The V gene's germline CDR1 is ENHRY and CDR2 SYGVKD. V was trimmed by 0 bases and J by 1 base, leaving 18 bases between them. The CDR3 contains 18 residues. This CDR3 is CAISESRLRVTTNTEAFF. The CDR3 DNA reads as TGTGCCATCAGTGAGTCGAGGCTCCGGGTCACGACGAACACTGAAGCTTTCTTT.

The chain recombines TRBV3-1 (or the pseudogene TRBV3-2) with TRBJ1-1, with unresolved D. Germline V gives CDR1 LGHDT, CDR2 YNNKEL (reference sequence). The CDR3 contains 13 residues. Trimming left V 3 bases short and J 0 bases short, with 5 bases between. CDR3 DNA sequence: TGTGCCAGCAGCCAGTTCATGAACACTGAAGCTTTCTTT. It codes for CASSQFMNTEAFF.

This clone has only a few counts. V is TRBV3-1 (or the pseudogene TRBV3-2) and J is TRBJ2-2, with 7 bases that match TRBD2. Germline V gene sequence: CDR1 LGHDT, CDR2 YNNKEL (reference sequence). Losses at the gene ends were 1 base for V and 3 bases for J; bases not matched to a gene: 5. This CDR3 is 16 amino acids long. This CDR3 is CASSQGSSGYTGELFF. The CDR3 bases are TGTGCCAGCAGCCAAGGATCTAGCGGTTACACCGGGGAGCTGTTTTTT.

The CDR3 nucleotides read TGTGCCAGCAGCCAAAATATTGTCTACCCAGATACGCAGTATTTT. Its translation is CASSQNIVYPDTQYF. This chain uses TRBV4-2 with TRBJ2-3; no clear D. The germline V gene has CDR1 LGHNA and CDR2 YNFKEQ. The V end lost 2 bases, the J end lost 4 bases, and 13 bases lay between the germline ends. The CDR3 covers 15 residues.

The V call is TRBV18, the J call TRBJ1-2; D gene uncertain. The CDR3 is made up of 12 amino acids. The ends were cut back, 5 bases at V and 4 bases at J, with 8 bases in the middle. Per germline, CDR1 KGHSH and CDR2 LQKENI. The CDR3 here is CASSSDTYGYTF. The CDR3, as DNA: TGTGCCAGCTCATCAGACACCTATGGCTACACCTTC.

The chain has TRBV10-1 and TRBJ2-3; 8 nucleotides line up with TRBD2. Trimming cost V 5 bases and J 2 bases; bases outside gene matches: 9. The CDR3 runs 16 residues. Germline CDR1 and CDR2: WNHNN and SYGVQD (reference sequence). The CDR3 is CASSRDSGTVTDTQYF. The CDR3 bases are TGCGCCAGCAGTCGAGATAGCGGGACCGTCACAGATACGCAGTATTTT.